The 17 T cell receptor beta chains below come from one sample, sequenced in a study of cytomegalovirus exposure and HLA in healthy donors. PCR was performed using 60 Vbeta and 13 Jbeta primers. Assay used: immunoSEQ multiplex PCR; TCRdb lists only in-frame clones, some missing. The sample has roughly 200,000 clones; about 80% are singletons. The sequenced sample was PBMCs. The source is a boy aged 10-17 years in good health and CMV-seronegative.

The chain joins TRBV6-5 to TRBJ1-5; maybe TRBD1 (5 bases). CDR1 and CDR2 (germline): MNHEY, SVGAGI. Trimming took off 3 bases at V and 5 bases at J, with 11 bases between the two ends. The CDR3 runs 14 residues. The CDR3 DNA is TGTGCCAGCAGTTATGGCAGGGCCCATCAGCCCCAGCATTTT. Amino acid sequence: CASSYGRAHQPQHF.

This clone appeared a single time. The rearrangement uses TRBV7-9 and TRBJ1-5; a weak D match, TRBD1 (5 bases). Germline V lookup: CDR1 SEHNR, CDR2 FQNEAQ (reference sequence). V was shortened by 2 bases and J by 3 bases, with 8 bases between the two germline ends. CDR3 length: 14 residues. CDR3 loop: CASSLPGLNQPQHF. CDR3 coding DNA: TGTGCCAGCAGCTTACCGGGACTCAATCAGCCCCAGCATTTT.

In its sample, this clone was seen a few times. The V and J genes are TRBV27 and TRBJ2-1; 10 bases agree with TRBD1. The CDR3 sequence is 13 residues long. J gave up 9 bases and V 6 bases, and 5 bases lay outside the gene matches. Germline V gene data show CDR1 as MNHEY and CDR2 as SMNVEV (reference sequence). The CDR3 bases are TGTGCCAGCAGGCAGACAGGGGGCGGTGAGCAGTTCTTC. Residues: CASRQTGGGEQFF.

There are a few counts of this clone. The chain employs TRBV18 and TRBJ1-4; 10 bases are shared with TRBD1. Germline CDR1 is KGHSH and CDR2 is LQKENI. The CDR3 runs 15 residues. V gave up 6 bases and J gave up 4 bases; unmatched junction bases: 5. The CDR3 DNA sequence: TGTGCCAGCTCCCAGGGACAGGGGTTTAATGAAAAACTGTTTTTT. Its translation: CASSQGQGFNEKLFF. Full variable domain (remainder filled in from reference TRBV18 and TRBJ1-4): NAGVMQNPRHLVRRRGQEARLRCSPMKGHSHVYWYRQLPEEGLKFMVYLQKENIIDESGMPKERFSAEFPKEGPSILRIQQVVRGDSAAYFCASSQGQGFNEKLFFGSGTQLSVL.

The chain couples TRBV19 to TRBJ2-6, with TRBD1 identical over 9 bases. CDR1 and CDR2 from the germline V gene are LNHDA and SQIVND (reference sequence). J lost 1 base, V lost 3 bases, and 16 bases had no gene match. CDR3 size: 21 residues. The CDR3 nucleotides read TGTGCCAGTAGTATTGATAGCCCCGAGGACAGGGGATGGTCTGGGGCCAACGTCCTGACTTTC. This sequence encodes CASSIDSPEDRGWSGANVLTF. Based on the CDR3 plus reference TRBV19 and TRBJ2-6, the full variable domain is DGGITQSPKYLFRKEGQNVTLSCEQNLNHDAMYWYRQDPGQGLRLIYYSQIVNDFQKGDIAEGYSVSREKKESFPLTVTSAQKNPTAFYLCASSIDSPEDRGWSGANVLTFGAGSRLTVL.

This clone was recorded only once. Other nucleotide sequences in the sample specify the same CDR3. The rearrangement joins TRBV6-6 to TRBJ1-1, with 7 nucleotides matching TRBD1. The CDR3 extends over 14 amino acids. Germline assignment: CDR1 MNHNY and CDR2 SVGAGI (reference sequence). Trimming took 6 bases from V and 0 from J; bases not matched to a gene: 4. The CDR3 sequence is CASRHDRVNTEAFF. CDR3 DNA sequence: TGTGCCAGCAGGCACGACAGGGTGAACACTGAAGCTTTCTTT.

V usage is TRBV7-9 and J usage is TRBJ2-3; 11 nucleotides match TRBD2. The germline V gene has CDR1 SEHNR and CDR2 FQNEAQ (reference sequence). The CDR3 has 17 residues. The V and J ends lost 6 bases and 6 bases, in that order; junction bases with no gene match: 14. The CDR3 sequence is CASRSGTSGPRGDTQYF. The CDR3 DNA reads TGTGCCAGCAGGTCCGGGACTAGCGGACCACGGGGGGATACGCAGTATTTT.

A single count supports this clone. The chain is built from TRBV7-3 and TRBJ1-5; D is unresolved. Germline V gives CDR1 SGHTA, CDR2 FQGTGA. The CDR3 spans 18 residues. V shed 2 bases and J shed 1 base, with 18 bases lying between them. DNA for the CDR3: TGTGCCAGCAGCTTAGGCCCCGACCGGACTGGCAGCAATCAGCCCCAGCATTTT. Translating gives CASSLGPDRTGSNQPQHF.

The chain combines TRBV7-2 with TRBJ2-5; TRBD1 might be the D (5 bases). The DNA end favors TRBJ2-7, so the J call may be wrong. This CDR3 region has 12 residues. CDR1 is SGHTA, CDR2 FQGNSA, per germline. DNA for the CDR3: TGTGCCAGCAGCTTCGACAGATACGAGCAGTACTTC. Translated, it gives CASSFDRYEQYF.

CDR3: CASSESSGELTEAFF. CDR3 nucleotides: TGTGCCAGCAGTGAATCTTCAGGGGAGTTGACTGAAGCTTTCTTT. This rearrangement joins TRBV25-1 to TRBJ1-1; possibly TRBD1 for D (6 bases). The V end was cut by 1 base, the J end by 5 bases, with 14 bases between. This CDR3 comprises 15 residues. CDR1 and CDR2 (germline): MGHDK, SYGVNS.

J is TRBJ1-1 and V is TRBV4-2; 7 bases line up with TRBD1. V was pared by 0 bases and J by 3 bases, with 10 bases of the junction left unmatched. CDR1 LGHNA and CDR2 YNFKEQ come from the germline V gene. The length of the CDR3 is 17 residues. The CDR3 DNA is TGTGCCAGCAGCCAAGATATTACAGGGGCGGTGTACACTGAAGCTTTCTTT. This encodes CASSQDITGAVYTEAFF.

The gene calls are TRBV19 and TRBJ2-3; tentatively, D is TRBD2 (7 bases). V was shortened by 8 bases and J by 3 bases, with 21 bases between the two germline ends. The CDR3 spans 16 residues. Germline CDR1 and CDR2: LNHDA and SQIVND (reference sequence). The CDR3 reads CASLGGGVRGTDTQYF. The CDR3 region has the DNA TGTGCCAGTCTGGGAGGGGGGGTGAGGGGAACAGATACGCAGTATTTT.

The genes are TRBV19 and TRBJ2-2; D gene ambiguous. The CDR3 contains 12 residues. Deletions cut 7 bases from V and 5 bases from J, with 8 bases between. Germline V gene lookup returns CDR1 LNHDA and CDR2 SQIVND (reference sequence). In nucleotides, the CDR3 is TGTGCCAGTATAGCCGCGACCGGGGAGCTGTTTTTT. Translating gives CASIAATGELFF.

CDR3 nucleotides: TGTGCCAGCACGGGCCAGGGCGGGGGGACAAGCTTCTATGGCTACACCTTC. Its translation: CASTGQGGGTSFYGYTF. The chain couples TRBV2 to TRBJ1-2, with D possibly matching TRBD1 (6 bases). The germline gives CDR1 SNHLY, CDR2 FYNNEI. V was shortened by 7 bases and J by 4 bases, with 25 bases between the two germline ends. The CDR3 consists of 17 residues.

This sequence joins TRBV7-9 and TRBJ2-7; 7 nucleotides agree with TRBD1. This CDR3 comprises 14 residues. The V gene end was trimmed by 5 bases and the J gene end by 3 bases; junction bases not matched to a gene: 7. From germline, CDR1 is SEHNR and CDR2 FQNEAQ (reference sequence). The CDR3 DNA reads as TGTGCCAGCAGCCCCCGGGACAGCTTCTACGAGCAGTACTTC. Amino acid sequence: CASSPRDSFYEQYF.

This clone was found once. The CDR3 region is CASSGVGTGEQETQYF. The CDR3 DNA is TGTGCCAGCAGCGGGGTAGGGACAGGGGAACAAGAGACCCAGTACTTC. The chain couples TRBV9 to TRBJ2-5, with 10 bases fitting TRBD1. Germline V lookup: CDR1 SGDLS, CDR2 YYNGEE. The CDR3 covers 16 residues. Germline trimming cut 3 bases from V and 2 bases from J; bases unmatched to any gene: 7.

V gene TRBV4-1 combines with J gene TRBJ2-5, with 8 bases aligning to TRBD1. Judging by the DNA end, TRBJ2-7 fits better; the J call may be wrong. Germline-derived CDR1 and CDR2 are MGHRA and YSYEKL. The CDR3 has 14 residues. CDR3 DNA sequence: TGCGCCAGCAGCCAGGACAGGGAGCTCTACGAGCAGTACTTC. Translating gives CASSQDRELYEQYF.